This T cell receptor (beta chain) appears in the sequencing data of a study of sequential checkpoint blockade in melanoma. Study summary: Patients were randomized 1:1 to nivolumab-then-ipilimumab or ipilimumab-then-nivolumab first-line. Each arm's sequence ended with maintenance nivolumab.

CDR1 and CDR2 (germline): MDHEN, SYDVKM. V dropped 5 bases and J dropped 4; count of bases not matched to a gene: 7. The CDR3 is 15 residues long. Repertoires were generated with immunoSEQ multiplex PCR, while TCRdb's copy carries only in-frame clones and drops some. The sample lists some 9,300 clones, around 75% occurring once. This clone occurred a few times. Regarding treatment: randomized to nivolumab then ipilimumab (arm A) or the reverse (arm B). DNA-damaging chemotherapy had not been given to any patient beforehand. Sorted cells were live CD3+CD8+, lacking CD19 and CD56, from PBMCs. The source of this sequence is a human donor with melanoma. The starting material was CD8+ T cells sorted from blood (inferred from file names), obtained from a patient given nivolumab and ipilimumab in sequence. The rearrangement uses TRBV28 and TRBJ1-5, with TRBD1 identical over 8 bases. In DNA, the CDR3 is TGTGCCAGCAGTCTAGGACAGGGCGTAAATCAGCCCCAGCATTTT. As protein: CASSLGQGVNQPQHF.